This passage covers 22 T cell receptor beta chains from one sample sequenced in a study of blood T cell repertoires in COVID-19. Method: immunoSEQ multiplex PCR; TCRdb's copy keeps in-frame clones and lacks some. The top ten hold over 4.5% of the sample, which has 100,000 to 150,000 clones, 60% to 80% seen once. Sequenced material: peripheral blood. Receptors were obtained from a man aged 55 to 69 with acute or convalescent COVID-19.

The gene calls are TRBV7-6 and TRBJ2-1, with TRBD2 matching over 16 bases. J lost 5 bases, V lost 5 bases, and 3 bases had no gene match. This CDR3 contains 16 residues. Germline V gene data show CDR1 as SGHVS and CDR2 as FNYEAQ. The CDR3 sequence: CASSRGLAGGNNEQFF. In DNA, the CDR3 is TGTGCCAGCAGCAGGGGACTAGCGGGGGGGAACAATGAGCAGTTCTTC.

In DNA, the CDR3 is TGTGCCAGCAGCCAAGACAGCCCTTTCCAGTACTTC. Its translation: CASSQDSPFQYF. V usage is TRBV7-8 and J usage is TRBJ2-5, with D perhaps matching TRBD1 (5 bases). The ends were cut back, 5 bases at V and 10 bases at J, with 14 bases in the middle. The CDR3 runs 12 residues. Germline V CDR1 and CDR2: SGHVS, FQNEAQ.

This CDR3 reads CASSTDRVGYEQYF. The CDR3 nucleotides are TGTGCCAGCAGCACGGACAGGGTTGGGTACGAGCAGTACTTC. The rearrangement links TRBV14 to TRBJ2-7; 8 positions agree with TRBD1. V was pared by 5 bases and J by 4 bases, with 7 bases of the junction left unmatched. CDR3 length equals 14 residues. CDR1 is SGHDN, CDR2 FVKESK, per germline.

V is TRBV5-1 and J is TRBJ1-1, with D possibly matching TRBD1 (5 bases). V was cut by 2 bases and J by 5 bases, with 10 bases left in between. This CDR3 contains 13 residues. Germline V gives CDR1 SGHRS, CDR2 YFSETQ. The CDR3 DNA is TGCGCCAGCAGCTTCGAGGAGGGGACTGAAGCTTTCTTT. This translates into CASSFEEGTEAFF.

This chain uses TRBV19 with TRBJ1-5; TRBD1 agrees at 10 bases. CDR3 length: 17 amino acids. V trimming: 4 bases; J trimming: 0 bases; junction bases outside the gene matches: 6. The germline V gene encodes CDR1 LNHDA and CDR2 SQIVND (reference sequence). CDR3 nucleotides: TGTGCCAGTAGTAACAGGGACAGGGGTCTTAGCAATCAGCCCCAGCATTTT. Protein product: CASSNRDRGLSNQPQHF.

J is TRBJ2-3 and V is TRBV7-9, with D possibly matching TRBD2 (6 bases). CDR1 and CDR2 from the germline V gene are SEHNR and FQNEAQ (reference sequence). V was shortened by 1 base and J by 3 bases, with 11 bases between the two germline ends. The CDR3 has 15 amino acids. The CDR3 sequence is CASSLGRGWTDTQYF. Written as DNA, the CDR3 is TGTGCCAGCAGCTTAGGGCGGGGATGGACAGATACGCAGTATTTT.

This clone appeared a few times. The chain carries TRBV2 and TRBJ1-6, with D perhaps matching TRBD1 (5 bases). Per germline, CDR1 SNHLY and CDR2 FYNNEI. CDR3 length equals 15 residues. V lost 4 bases and J 10 bases, leaving 17 bases between the germline ends. CDR3 in DNA: TGTGCCAGCAGTGGGGGGTCGGGGGTAGGCTCACCCCTCCACTTT. It codes for CASSGGSGVGSPLHF.

The chain employs TRBV24-1 and TRBJ1-2, with a weak D call TRBD1 (5 bases). Trimming pared 4 bases from V and 4 bases from J, leaving 15 bases between. CDR3 length: 15 amino acids. Germline assignment: CDR1 KGHDR and CDR2 SFDVKD. The DNA for the CDR3 is TGTGCCACCAGTGACCGGGCCGACAGACCCTATGGCTACACCTTC. This translates into CATSDRADRPYGYTF.

The chain uses TRBV6-4 and TRBJ1-2, with 9 nucleotides matching TRBD1. The CDR3 consists of 13 residues. Germline-derived CDR1 and CDR2 are MRHNA and SNTAGT. After removal of 6 bases from V and 4 bases from J, the junction contained 3 bases not matched to a gene. Written as DNA, the CDR3 is TGTGCCAGCAGAGGGACAGGGCCCTATGGCTACACCTTC. Protein sequence: CASRGTGPYGYTF.

This clone was seen a single time. The gene calls are TRBV2 and TRBJ2-2, with 8 bases that match TRBD1. CDR1 and CDR2 from the germline V gene are SNHLY and FYNNEI. J gave up 3 bases and V 7 bases, and 7 bases lay outside the gene matches. The CDR3 totals 15 residues. CDR3 DNA: TGTGCCAGCAAATCGGACAGGGAAGACACCGGGGAGCTGTTTTTT. It yields the protein CASKSDREDTGELFF. Variable domain in full (rest from reference TRBV2 and TRBJ2-2): EPEVTQTPSHQVTQMGQEVILRCVPISNHLYFYWYRQILGQKVEFLVSFYNNEISEKSEIFDDQFSVERPDGSNFTLKIRSTKLEDSAMYFCASKSDREDTGELFFGEGSRLTVL.

This chain uses TRBV7-3 with TRBJ2-1, with TRBD2 matching 12 bases. The CDR3 totals 18 residues. Germline trimming cut 1 base from V and 7 bases from J; bases unmatched to any gene: 11. Germline CDR1 and CDR2: SGHTA and FQGTGA. CDR3 region: CASSLSNRLAGGQNEQFF. CDR3 nucleotide sequence: TGTGCCAGCAGCTTAAGTAATCGGCTAGCGGGAGGGCAAAATGAGCAGTTCTTC.

The chain recombines TRBV4-1 with TRBJ1-5; TRBD1 matches 12 bases. The germline V gene has CDR1 MGHRA and CDR2 YSYEKL. V gave up 3 bases and J gave up 2 bases; unmatched junction bases: 8. The CDR3 covers 18 residues. CDR3: CASSHPGQGALGNQPQHF. For the CDR3, the DNA is TGCGCCAGCAGCCACCCGGGACAGGGGGCGTTGGGCAATCAGCCCCAGCATTTT.

There are a few counts of this clone. The chain joins TRBV12-5 to TRBJ1-5; D gene unclear. Germline V gene sequence: CDR1 LGHNT, CDR2 FRNRAP. There are 11 residues in the CDR3. V lost 4 bases, J lost 6 bases, and 4 bases lay in between. The CDR3 reads CASGSGQPQHF. The CDR3 DNA follows: TGTGCTAGTGGTTCAGGTCAGCCCCAGCATTTT.

This clone occurred a few times. This chain uses TRBV30 with TRBJ1-3; D is unresolved. CDR1 is GTSNPN, CDR2 SVGIG, per germline (reference sequence). V lost 6 bases, J lost 7 bases, and 13 bases lay in between. This CDR3 comprises 12 residues. CDR3 protein: CACKGGWNTIYF. The DNA for the CDR3 is TGTGCCTGCAAGGGAGGGTGGAACACCATATATTTT.

This chain connects TRBV6-1 to TRBJ2-7, with D maybe TRBD2 (6 bases). V lost 3 bases and J 3 bases, leaving 12 bases between the germline ends. CDR1 and CDR2 from the germline V gene are MNHNS and SASEGT. This CDR3 has 14 residues. CDR3 coding DNA: TGTGCCAGCAGTGATGGGGGGTCCTACTACGAGCAGTACTTC. It encodes CASSDGGSYYEQYF.

The rearrangement links TRBV30 to TRBJ1-3; D gene uncertain. Trimming removed 3 bases from V and 2 bases from J, with 11 bases in between. CDR3 length: 14 residues. CDR1 is GTSNPN, CDR2 SVGIG, per germline (reference sequence). The CDR3 DNA is TGTGCCTGGAGGAACGCCGGGACTGGAAACACCATATATTTT. Protein: CAWRNAGTGNTIYF. The full variable domain, in which reference TRBV30 and TRBJ1-3 provide the parts outside the CDR3, is SQTIHQWPATLVQPVGSPLSLECTVEGTSNPNLYWYRQAAGRGLQLLFYSVGIGQISSEVPQNLSASRPQDRQFILSSKKLLLSDSGFYLCAWRNAGTGNTIYFGEGSWLTVV.

The chain links TRBV24-1 to TRBJ2-1; 10 bases match TRBD2. V lost 4 bases to trimming and J lost 9 bases; unmatched junction nucleotides: 11. The CDR3 runs 16 residues. Germline CDR1 and CDR2: KGHDR and SFDVKD. The chain's CDR3 is CATSEHLAGETGEQFF. The CDR3 DNA reads TGTGCCACCAGTGAACATCTAGCGGGGGAGACGGGTGAGCAGTTCTTC.

CDR3 in amino acids: CASSLGYLTGELFF. The CDR3 DNA reads TGTGCCAGCAGCTTAGGTTACCTAACCGGGGAGCTGTTTTTT. The rearrangement uses TRBV7-2 and TRBJ2-2; no clear D. CDR1 and CDR2 from the germline V gene are SGHTA and FQGNSA. The CDR3 contains 14 residues. With 1 base removed from V and 5 bases from J, the gap between germline ends came to 8 bases.

V is TRBV19 and J is TRBJ1-2; 8 bases fit TRBD1. CDR1 LNHDA and CDR2 SQIVND come from the germline V gene (reference sequence). J was trimmed by 4 bases and V by 10 bases; bases with no gene match: 14. The CDR3 totals 15 residues. CDR3 DNA sequence: TGTGCCACCCTGGGACAGGTGGGTCCGGCCTATGGCTACACCTTC. Translation gives CATLGQVGPAYGYTF.

This chain joins TRBV6-1 and TRBJ1-5, with TRBD1 identical over 9 bases. V lost 4 bases and J lost 0; bases outside the gene matches: 13. The CDR3 spans 19 residues. CDR1 is MNHNS and CDR2 is SASEGT in the germline V gene. This CDR3 reads CASSVPRDRVSSSNQPQHF. In nucleotides, the CDR3 is TGTGCCAGCAGTGTCCCCCGGGACAGGGTTAGCTCTAGCAATCAGCCCCAGCATTTT.

The chain joins TRBV6-4 to TRBJ2-3; TRBD2 matches at 9 bases. V gave up 3 bases and J gave up 6 bases; unmatched junction bases: 10. Germline loops: CDR1 MRHNA, CDR2 SNTAGT. The CDR3 is made up of 16 amino acids. CDR3 DNA sequence: TGTGCCAGCAGTGATGAGGCGGGGGGGCCAAGGGATACGCAGTATTTT. Translated: CASSDEAGGPRDTQYF.

The rearrangement uses TRBV21-1 and TRBJ2-2; TRBD2, the table's D call, lacks a check against the DNA. TRBV21-1 is shown as a pseudogene. The CDR3 has 17 amino acids. The CDR3 loop is CASSKEVRGSCSGELFF. In nucleotides, the CDR3 is TGTGCCAGCAGCAAAGAAGTTCGCGGGAGTTGTTCCGGGGAGCTGTTTTTT.